The 17 T cell receptor beta chains in this list originate from one sample, sequenced in a study of breast tumors, draining lymph nodes, adjacent tissues. Axillary draining lymph nodes of breast cancer patients supplied the node samples. MiXCR, applied by TCRdb to the multiplex PCR reads, yields one record per CDR3 protein. The data contain tens of thousands of distinct CDR3 sequences, around 30% of them singletons. Material for sequencing was axillary lymph node tissue. The receptors come from a female donor with breast cancer. Some clones in this sample may be carry-over from other donors' samples.

This clonotype was recorded many times. The chain carries TRBV7-6 and TRBJ1-1; no clear D. V shed 2 bases and J shed 2 bases, with 9 bases lying between them. Germline V CDR1 and CDR2: SGHVS, FNYEAQ. The CDR3 sequence is 14 residues long. As DNA, the CDR3 is TGTGCCAGCAGCTTATATGAGACCAACACTGAAGCTTTCTTT. Encoded protein: CASSLYETNTEAFF.

A note on this clonotype: It may be a read error: a sequence one base away is much more abundant. The rearrangement links TRBV28 to TRBJ1-2; 8 bases fit TRBD1. This CDR3 has 16 amino acids. The V and J ends lost 4 bases and 0 bases, in that order; junction bases with no gene match: 7. CDR1 and CDR2 (germline): MDHEN, SYDVKM. In nucleotides, the CDR3 is TGTGCCAGCAGTTCAGGGGGCCTCGGGGCTAACTATGGCTACACCTTC. This sequence encodes CASSSGGLGANYGYTF.

The chain combines TRBV20-1 with TRBJ1-5; D uncertain. The ends were cut back, 6 bases at V and 11 bases at J, with 20 bases in the middle. The CDR3 consists of 13 residues. CDR1 DFQATT and CDR2 SNEGSKA come from the germline V gene (reference sequence). The CDR3 DNA follows: TGCAGTGCCCACGGACCCGACGGAGAGACCCAGCATTTT. The encoded protein is CSAHGPDGETQHF.

This chain uses TRBV11-2 with TRBJ2-5; D ambiguous. The CDR3 is 15 amino acids. V was shortened by 0 bases and J by 0 bases, with 8 bases between the two germline ends. From germline, CDR1 is SGHAT and CDR2 FQNNGV. This chain's CDR3 is CASSLDLGYQETQYF. The CDR3 DNA reads TGTGCCAGCAGCTTAGATCTGGGGTACCAAGAGACCCAGTACTTC.

This clonotype was recorded at least ten times. V gene TRBV6-6 combines with J gene TRBJ2-7; D is unclear. Trimming left V 5 bases short and J 1 base short, with 6 bases between. Germline V CDR1 and CDR2: MNHNY, SVGAGI (reference sequence). There are 12 residues in the CDR3. The CDR3 DNA reads as TGTGCCAGCAGTCACGGTTCCTACGAGCAGTACTTC. Amino acid sequence: CASSHGSYEQYF.

The count of this clonotype is one. The germline gene is not matched at one end of the junction; a read error may be the cause. The chain links TRBV3-1 to TRBJ1-5, with D possibly TRBD1 on 5 matching bases. The germline V gene encodes CDR1 LGHDT and CDR2 YNNKEL (reference sequence). The CDR3 contains 12 residues. The CDR3 DNA sequence: TGCGCCCGCAGCAAAGGGGATCAGCCCCAGCATTTT. Amino acids: CARSKGDQPQHF.

The V and J genes are TRBV3-1 and TRBJ1-1, with TRBD1 matching over 8 bases. CDR1 and CDR2 from the germline V gene are LGHDT and YNNKEL (reference sequence). The CDR3 length is 14 residues. With 1 base clipped from V and 5 bases from J, the junction kept 3 bases outside the gene matches. The DNA of the CDR3 is TGTGCCAGCAGCCAAGGGCACAGGGGGACTGAAGCTTTCTTT. Protein sequence: CASSQGHRGTEAFF.

This clonotype was detected ten times or more. This chain links TRBV12-3 or TRBV12-4 with TRBJ1-4; 7 bases align to TRBD1. The V gene end was trimmed by 5 bases and the J gene end by 8 bases; junction bases not matched to a gene: 14. CDR3 size: 16 residues. In nucleotides, the CDR3 is TGTGCCAGCAGTGACAAATTGACAGGGAAGCACGAAAAACTGTTTTTT. This translates into CASSDKLTGKHEKLFF.

This clonotype was counted at least ten times. The chain employs TRBV6-1 and TRBJ1-2; a weak D match, TRBD1 (5 bases). This CDR3 contains 16 residues. Deletions cut 4 bases from V and 4 bases from J, with 19 bases between. Germline V lookup: CDR1 MNHNS, CDR2 SASEGT. Here the CDR3 reads CASSVNQAGEGYGYTF. As DNA, the CDR3 is TGTGCCAGCAGTGTCAACCAGGCGGGGGAAGGCTATGGCTACACCTTC.

This clonotype was counted ten times or more. A much larger clonotype is one base distant, so this may be a read error. J is TRBJ2-7 and V is TRBV20-1, with 8 bases identical to TRBD1. This CDR3 contains 14 residues. Germline V gene sequence: CDR1 DFQATT, CDR2 SNEGSKA (reference sequence). The CDR3 DNA reads as TGCAGTGCTCGGCGACAGGGGAGCTCCTCCGAGCAGTACTTC. Translated: CSARRQGSSSEQYF.

This clonotype was seen ten or more times. V and J are TRBV6-5 and TRBJ2-7; the D is unclear. Trimming left V 3 bases short and J 0 bases short, with 6 bases between. Germline-derived CDR1 and CDR2 are MNHEY and SVGAGI. This CDR3 has 13 residues. The chain's CDR3 is CASSYQLSYEQYF. In nucleotides, the CDR3 is TGTGCCAGCAGTTATCAGCTCTCCTACGAGCAGTACTTC.

This clonotype was recorded a few times. This may be a read error: a much more frequent sequence differs by one nucleotide. The chain is built from TRBV5-8 and TRBJ1-2; D call uncertain. Deletions cut 2 bases from V and 4 bases from J, with 9 bases between. Germline V gene data show CDR1 as SGHTS and CDR2 as YDEGEE. This CDR3 comprises 13 residues. The CDR3 loop is CASSFQQTYGYTF. The CDR3 DNA sequence: TGTGCCAGCAGCTTTCAACAGACCTATGGCTACACCTTC.

In its sample, this clonotype was seen many times. The gene calls are TRBV5-5 and TRBJ1-4; D remains unclear. The length of the CDR3 is 16 residues. V was cut by 0 bases and J by 2 bases, with 11 bases left in between. Germline CDR1 and CDR2: SGHKS and YYEKEE (reference sequence). The CDR3 reads CASSLALGTTNEKLFF. In DNA form, the CDR3 reads TGTGCCAGCAGCTTGGCACTGGGTACGACTAATGAAAAACTGTTTTTT.

This clonotype was seen many times. The chain carries TRBV10-2 and TRBJ2-2, with 9 bases fitting TRBD2. The CDR3 runs 15 residues. V was pared by 6 bases and J by 5 bases, with 7 bases of the junction left unmatched. Germline assignment: CDR1 WSHSY and CDR2 SAAADI. In DNA, the CDR3 is TGCGCCAGCAGAAATAGCGGGAGACGTACCGGGGAGCTGTTTTTT. Translating gives CASRNSGRRTGELFF.

This clonotype was seen ten or more times. V usage is TRBV6-5 and J usage is TRBJ2-3; D possibly corresponds to TRBD2 (6 bases). The germline V gene encodes CDR1 MNHEY and CDR2 SVGAGI. The CDR3 runs to 16 residues. Deletions cut 4 bases from V and 6 bases from J, with 20 bases between. The CDR3 sequence is CASSFLADPSGDTQYF. DNA of the CDR3: TGTGCCAGCAGTTTTTTAGCGGACCCCTCCGGGGATACGCAGTATTTT.

The chain couples TRBV6-2 or TRBV6-3 to TRBJ2-1; no definite D call. The CDR3 consists of 12 residues. Trimming cost V 6 bases and J 10 bases, with 13 bases left between them. The germline gives CDR1 MNHEY, CDR2 SVGEGT. CDR3 bases: TGTGCCAGCAGAGCCGAATCGATAGAGCAGTTCTTC. It translates to CASRAESIEQFF.

This clonotype appeared many times. This sequence joins TRBV7-3 and TRBJ2-5, with 7 bases aligning to TRBD2. Germline-derived CDR1 and CDR2 are SGHTA and FQGTGA. This CDR3 spans 16 amino acids. Trimming removed 5 bases from V and 4 bases from J; junction bases left unmatched: 13. CDR3 sequence reads: CASSATGTILGETQYF. The DNA of the CDR3 is TGTGCCAGCAGCGCGACCGGGACTATCCTTGGAGAGACCCAGTACTTC. The full variable domain, rest sourced from reference TRBV7-3 and TRBJ2-5, is GAGVSQTPSNKVTEKGKYVELRCDPISGHTALYWYRQSLGQGPEFLIYFQGTGAADDSGLPNDRFFAVRPEGSVSTLKIQRTERGDSAVYLCASSATGTILGETQYFGPGTRLLVL.